These 2 T cell receptor beta chains were all obtained from the same sample, sequenced in a study of memory CD4+ T cells and cytomegalovirus serostatus. The data were produced by immunoSEQ multiplex PCR, yet TCRdb's version contains in-frame clones alone and is incomplete. The data show roughly 76,000 clones, around four fifths seen once. The sort gate was single viable CD3+CD4+CD8-CD45RO+ cells for memory CD4+ T cells. Sequences were obtained from memory CD4+ T cells from blood. The receptor source for this set is an adult in good health and CMV-seropositive.

This clone was counted between two and nine times. CDR3 nucleotides: TGTGCCAGCAGTGAAGGGCTTGAAGCTTTCTTT. Translation: CASSEGLEAFF. This chain connects TRBV6-4 to TRBJ1-1; D unclear. This CDR3 is 11 amino acids long. V dropped 3 bases and J dropped 7 bases, with 6 bases sitting between them. Germline V lookup: CDR1 MRHNA, CDR2 SNTAGT.

V gene TRBV7-7 combines with J gene TRBJ2-3; perhaps TRBD2 as D (5 bases). Per germline, CDR1 SSHAT and CDR2 FNYEAQ (reference sequence). Deletions cut 3 bases from V and 0 bases from J, with 10 bases between. CDR3 length equals 15 residues. The CDR3 sequence is CASSLLATSTDTQYF. Written as DNA, the CDR3 is TGTGCCAGCAGCTTGTTAGCGACTAGCACAGATACGCAGTATTTT.